The 21 T cell receptor beta chains reported below all come from one sample, sequenced in a study of blood T cell repertoires in COVID-19. The assay was immunoSEQ multiplex PCR, and TCRdb's table has in-frame clones only and misses some. In the table there are over 95,000 clones, over 65% of which are singletons. Sequenced: peripheral blood. Receptors originate from a woman in her forties with acute or convalescent COVID-19.

The table lists this clone with a count of one. The chain has TRBV6-1 and TRBJ2-7; tentatively, D is TRBD1 (6 bases). This CDR3 comprises 16 residues. CDR1 and CDR2 (germline): MNHNS, SASEGT. V was clipped by 2 bases and J by 6 bases, with 20 bases between them. The CDR3 here is CASSEWFRDKTVEQYF. The CDR3 DNA reads as TGTGCCAGCAGTGAATGGTTCCGGGACAAGACGGTCGAGCAGTACTTC.

The V and J genes are TRBV28 and TRBJ1-4, with 7 nucleotides matching TRBD1. The germline gives CDR1 MDHEN, CDR2 SYDVKM. The CDR3 consists of 14 residues. V trimming: 5 bases; J trimming: 6 bases; junction bases outside the gene matches: 6. CDR3 loop: CASSTGDHDEKLFF. CDR3 DNA: TGTGCCAGCAGTACAGGGGATCATGATGAAAAACTGTTTTTT.

The chain joins TRBV27 to TRBJ1-1; maybe TRBD1 (5 bases). The CDR3 totals 15 residues. From germline, CDR1 is MNHEY and CDR2 SMNVEV (reference sequence). V dropped 4 bases and J dropped 12 bases, with 24 bases sitting between them. The CDR3: CASSSTYIKGKRPFF. CDR3 nucleotides: TGTGCCAGCAGTTCGACATATATCAAGGGGAAAAGGCCTTTCTTT.

This clone was seen a handful of times. The V gene is TRBV12-3 or TRBV12-4, the J gene TRBJ2-7; TRBD1 is a possible D gene (5 bases). The V end lost 3 bases, the J end lost 7 bases, and 13 bases lay between the germline ends. There are 13 residues in the CDR3. CDR3 protein: CASSFATVLEQYF. CDR3 sequence (DNA): TGTGCCAGCAGTTTCGCGACAGTCTTAGAGCAGTACTTC.

This clone has just one count. The genes are TRBV10-3 and TRBJ2-3; D not resolved. This CDR3 is built from 13 residues. The germline CDR1 and CDR2 sequences are ENHRY and SYGVKD. Trimming removed 8 bases from V and 3 bases from J, with 12 bases in between. DNA for the CDR3: TGTGCCATCCGCCAGGAACCTACAGATACGCAGTATTTT. Protein: CAIRQEPTDTQYF.

This chain links TRBV9 with TRBJ1-2; TRBD1 matches at 9 bases. The CDR3 contains 15 residues. Trimming cost V 3 bases and J 3 bases; bases outside gene matches: 6. Per germline, CDR1 SGDLS and CDR2 YYNGEE. The CDR3 loop is CASSGEGDRDYGYTF. In DNA, the CDR3 is TGTGCCAGCAGCGGCGAAGGGGACAGGGACTATGGCTACACCTTC.

This chain joins TRBV18 and TRBJ2-1; D gene unclear. CDR1 and CDR2 from the germline V gene are KGHSH and LQKENI. V lost 3 bases and J 0 bases, leaving 3 bases between the germline ends. CDR3 length: 13 amino acids. The CDR3, as DNA: TGTGCCAGCTCACCCAACTCCTACAATGAGCAGTTCTTC. It codes for CASSPNSYNEQFF.

This chain uses TRBV6-4 with TRBJ2-7; maybe TRBD2 (7 bases). V was pared by 4 bases and J by 1 base, with 14 bases between. Germline loops: CDR1 MRHNA, CDR2 SNTAGT. The CDR3 is made up of 15 amino acids. The CDR3 reads CASSVLAGASYEQYF. The DNA of the CDR3 is TGTGCCAGCAGTGTTTTGGCGGGGGCATCCTACGAGCAGTACTTC.

The J gene is TRBJ1-2, the V gene TRBV3-1 (or the pseudogene TRBV3-2), with D possibly TRBD1 on 5 matching bases. Between the trimmed V and J ends, which lost 1 base and 2 bases, there was a span of 8 bases. CDR1 LGHDT and CDR2 YNNKEL come from the germline V gene (reference sequence). The CDR3 has 14 residues. CDR3 nucleotides: TGTGCCAGCAGCCAAGTGTCAGGGAACTATGGCTACACCTTC. Translated, it gives CASSQVSGNYGYTF.

The sample holds a few counts of this clone. The chain couples TRBV4-1 to TRBJ2-2; D possibly corresponds to TRBD2 (6 bases). The V end lost 0 bases, the J end lost 7 bases, and 15 bases lay between the germline ends. CDR1 is MGHRA and CDR2 is YSYEKL in the germline V gene. CDR3 length: 16 residues. As DNA, the CDR3 is TGCGCCAGCAGCCAAGACGGGGGATCTATCTTCGGGGAGCTGTTTTTT. It specifies CASSQDGGSIFGELFF.

The chain links TRBV18 to TRBJ1-2, with D perhaps TRBD1 (5 bases). Between the trimmed V and J ends, which lost 6 bases and 8 bases, there was a span of 25 bases. CDR3 length: 16 residues. Germline assignment: CDR1 KGHSH and CDR2 LQKENI. CDR3 sequence: CASSPLRDFANLGYTF. DNA for the CDR3: TGTGCCAGCTCGCCGCTTCGGGACTTCGCAAATCTAGGCTACACCTTC.

The V call is TRBV7-2, the J call TRBJ1-3, with 8 bases aligning to TRBD1. There are 17 residues in the CDR3. With 5 bases clipped from V and 0 bases from J, the junction kept 9 bases outside the gene matches. Germline CDR1 is SGHTA and CDR2 is FQGNSA. The CDR3 here is CASSTQTGAISGNTIYF. The CDR3 DNA reads as TGTGCCAGCAGCACCCAGACAGGGGCTATCTCTGGAAACACCATATATTTT.

This chain uses TRBV2 with TRBJ1-5, with unresolved D. In germline, CDR1 is SNHLY, CDR2 FYNNEI. This CDR3 spans 12 amino acids. Trimming took off 6 bases at V and 4 bases at J, with 7 bases between the two ends. CDR3 sequence (DNA): TGTGCCAGCAGGATCGAGAATCAGCCCCAGCATTTT. Amino acids: CASRIENQPQHF.

The chain joins TRBV15 to TRBJ2-1; 14 bases match TRBD2. This CDR3 is 16 amino acids long. The germline V gene has CDR1 LNHNV and CDR2 YYDKDF (reference sequence). Germline trimming cut 3 bases from V and 8 bases from J; bases unmatched to any gene: 6. In nucleotides, the CDR3 is TGTGCCACCAGCAGGAGACTAGCGGGGGGGGTGGATGAGCAGTTCTTC. Protein product: CATSRRLAGGVDEQFF. The whole variable domain, filled in from reference TRBV15 and TRBJ2-1, reads DAMVIQNPRYQVTQFGKPVTLSCSQTLNHNVMYWYQQKSSQAPKLLFHYYDKDFNNEADTPDNFQSRRPNTSFCFLDIRSPGLGDTAMYLCATSRRLAGGVDEQFFGPGTRLTVL.

The chain employs TRBV7-9 and TRBJ1-1, with a weak D call TRBD1 (6 bases). The V end lost 2 bases, the J end lost 11 bases, and 15 bases lay between the germline ends. CDR1 and CDR2 (germline): SEHNR, FQNEAQ (reference sequence). This CDR3 has 13 residues. For the CDR3, the DNA is TGTGCCAGCAGCTTATCGAACCGGGACAAGGCTTTCTTT. As protein: CASSLSNRDKAFF.

The chain uses TRBV7-2 and TRBJ2-7, with 8 bases matching TRBD1. There are 15 residues in the CDR3. V lost 5 bases, J lost 0 bases, and 6 bases stayed unmatched. Germline V gives CDR1 SGHTA, CDR2 FQGNSA. CDR3 sequence reads: CASSLDRGSSYEQYF. CDR3 in DNA: TGTGCCAGCAGCCTTGACAGGGGATCCTCCTACGAGCAGTACTTC.

V usage is TRBV5-1 and J usage is TRBJ2-2; D remains ambiguous. V lost 2 bases to trimming and J lost 4 bases, with 6 bases between them. Germline V gives CDR1 SGHRS, CDR2 YFSETQ. This CDR3 is built from 13 residues. DNA for the CDR3: TGCGCCAGCAGCTTTTCGGGCACCGGGGAGCTGTTTTTT. This codes for CASSFSGTGELFF.

This rearrangement joins TRBV29-1 to TRBJ1-4; D might be TRBD1 (5 bases). The CDR3 is 13 residues long. Trimming stripped 4 bases from V and 5 bases from J, with 11 bases between. Germline-derived CDR1 and CDR2 are SQVTM and ANQGSEA. Written as DNA, the CDR3 is TGCAGCGTTGTGCGGGGGGTAAATGAAAAACTGTTTTTT. It encodes CSVVRGVNEKLFF.

This chain links TRBV6-5 with TRBJ1-4; 8 bases are shared with TRBD1. This CDR3 has 12 residues. J was trimmed by 13 bases and V by 6 bases; bases with no gene match: 7. From germline, CDR1 is MNHEY and CDR2 SVGAGI. The CDR3 nucleotides read TGTGCCAGCAGAGAGCCAGGGGGCCTACTGTTTTTT. This codes for CASREPGGLLFF.

This clone came up once. This rearrangement joins TRBV2 to TRBJ2-1; 10 nucleotides line up with TRBD2. The CDR3 is made up of 14 amino acids. In germline, CDR1 is SNHLY, CDR2 FYNNEI. Trimming removed 10 bases from V and 0 bases from J; junction bases left unmatched: 3. In DNA form, the CDR3 reads TGTGCCACCAGCGGGGGGGCCTCCTACAATGAGCAGTTCTTC. Its protein product is CATSGGASYNEQFF.

The V call is TRBV2, the J call TRBJ2-5, with TRBD1 as a possible D gene (6 bases). Germline assignment: CDR1 SNHLY and CDR2 FYNNEI. Trimming left V 6 bases short and J 0 bases short, with 11 bases between. The CDR3 has 14 amino acids. For the CDR3, the DNA is TGTGCCAGCAGCCGGGACATGTACCAAGAGACCCAGTACTTC. This gives the protein CASSRDMYQETQYF.